The next 29 T cell receptor beta chains were all read from a single sample in a study of T cell responses to AZD1222 COVID-19 vaccine. Profiling relied on immunoSEQ multiplex PCR, and the TCRdb table lists in-frame clones only, not all of them. The sample has fewer than 150,000 clones; 92% are singletons. The sample consisted of peripheral blood, taken 28 days after the second AZD1222 dose. The receptors here all came from an adult who received the AZD1222 COVID-19 vaccine.

Only a few counts were recorded for this clone. This chain joins TRBV29-1 and TRBJ1-2; weak D call: TRBD1 (5 bases). The germline V and J ends were trimmed by 4 bases and 7 bases, with 10 bases remaining between them. There are 11 residues in the CDR3. CDR1 SQVTM and CDR2 ANQGSEA come from the germline V gene. The CDR3 coding sequence is TGCAGCGTTGTCTCCGGGGGTGGCTACACCTTC. It encodes CSVVSGGGYTF.

This clone was observed a handful of times. The chain employs TRBV3-1 (or the pseudogene TRBV3-2) and TRBJ2-2; TRBD2 matches at 10 bases. Germline V gives CDR1 LGHDT, CDR2 YNNKEL (reference sequence). The junction had 9 bases not matched to a gene; V was cut back by 0 bases and J by 2 bases. The CDR3 runs to 19 residues. DNA for the CDR3: TGTGCCAGCAGCCAAGATCCCCTCACTAGCGGGGCTAACACCGGGGAGCTGTTTTTT. Translated: CASSQDPLTSGANTGELFF.

The CDR3 bases are TGTGCCAGCAGTCCGTTATATGCAACCGAAGCTTTCTTT. Protein: CASSPLYATEAFF. The chain couples TRBV28 to TRBJ1-1; D is undetermined. Germline CDR1 reads MDHEN; CDR2 reads SYDVKM. The V end lost 5 bases, the J end lost 8 bases, and 15 bases lay between the germline ends. This CDR3 has 13 residues. The full variable domain, completed using reference TRBV28 and TRBJ1-1, is DVKVTQSSRYLVKRTGEKVFLECVQDMDHENMFWYRQDPGLGLRLIYFSYDVKMKEKGDIPEGYSVSREKKERFSLILESASTNQTSMYLCASSPLYATEAFFGQGTRLTVV.

V usage is TRBV3-1 (or the pseudogene TRBV3-2) and J usage is TRBJ2-7; D may be TRBD2 (5 bases). Germline values: CDR1 LGHDT, CDR2 YNNKEL (reference sequence). V shed 4 bases and J shed 2 bases, with 12 bases lying between them. The length of the CDR3 is 14 residues. CDR3 in amino acids: CASSRVSGTYEQYF. The CDR3 DNA is TGTGCCAGCAGCCGGGTAAGCGGCACCTACGAGCAGTACTTC.

V usage is TRBV18 and J usage is TRBJ1-5; weak D call: TRBD1 (5 bases). CDR1 and CDR2 from the germline V gene are KGHSH and LQKENI. This CDR3 spans 15 amino acids. V lost 9 bases to trimming and J lost 2 bases, with 17 bases between them. The CDR3 spells CARGEDTRGNQPQHF. The CDR3 DNA reads as TGTGCCAGGGGAGAGGACACCCGGGGCAATCAGCCCCAGCATTTT.

The genes are TRBV5-1 and TRBJ1-1; the D is unclear. V was pared by 5 bases and J by 1 base, with 12 bases between. This CDR3 has 14 residues. The germline V gene has CDR1 SGHRS and CDR2 YFSETQ. The CDR3 protein is CASSLEGENTEAFF. CDR3 coding DNA: TGCGCCAGCAGTCTCGAGGGCGAGAACACTGAAGCTTTCTTT.

The chain uses TRBV29-1 and TRBJ2-7, with 10 positions matching TRBD1. Trimming took 3 bases from V and 5 from J; bases not matched to a gene: 7. In germline, CDR1 is SQVTM, CDR2 ANQGSEA. The CDR3 consists of 14 residues. The CDR3 spells CSVDPGTGAHEQYF. CDR3 DNA: TGCAGCGTTGACCCTGGGACAGGGGCCCACGAGCAGTACTTC.

This rearrangement joins TRBV19 to TRBJ1-2, with a possible D match to TRBD1 (6 bases). This CDR3 is 14 amino acids long. V shed 6 bases and J shed 5 bases, with 16 bases lying between them. Germline V lookup: CDR1 LNHDA, CDR2 SQIVND (reference sequence). The CDR3 loop reads CASRSRGPGYGYTF. CDR3 nucleotides: TGTGCCAGTAGAAGTCGGGGGCCAGGTTATGGCTACACCTTC. Supplemented by reference TRBV19 and TRBJ1-2, the full variable domain reads DGGITQSPKYLFRKEGQNVTLSCEQNLNHDAMYWYRQDPGQGLRLIYYSQIVNDFQKGDIAEGYSVSREKKESFPLTVTSAQKNPTAFYLCASRSRGPGYGYTFGSGTRLTVV.

The chain is built from TRBV5-1 and TRBJ2-2; TRBD2 aligns across 8 bases. There are 16 residues in the CDR3. Germline V CDR1 and CDR2: SGHRS, YFSETQ. The V gene end was trimmed by 5 bases and the J gene end by 8 bases; junction bases not matched to a gene: 14. CDR3 bases: TGCGCCAGCAGAGTATCTAATAGCGGGGCGACGGGGGAGCTGTTTTTT. Protein sequence: CASRVSNSGATGELFF. The variable domain in full, with the rest retrieved from reference TRBV5-1 and TRBJ2-2, is KAGVTQTPRYLIKTRGQQVTLSCSPISGHRSVSWYQQTPGQGLQFLFEYFSETQRNKGNFPGRFSGRQFSNSRSEMNVSTLELGDSALYLCASRVSNSGATGELFFGEGSRLTVL.

J is TRBJ2-5 and V is TRBV27; tentatively, D is TRBD1 (5 bases). Per germline, CDR1 MNHEY and CDR2 SMNVEV (reference sequence). This CDR3 contains 14 residues. Trimming took 6 bases from V and 4 from J, leaving 15 bases between them. The CDR3 protein is CASSRLGAGETQYF. In DNA, the CDR3 is TGTGCCAGCAGCCGGCTTGGGGCAGGAGAGACCCAGTACTTC.

This chain links TRBV5-1 with TRBJ2-7, with 10 bases matching TRBD1. The trim removed 4 bases at V and 5 bases at J, leaving 6 bases unmatched. Germline assignment: CDR1 SGHRS and CDR2 YFSETQ. The length of the CDR3 is 14 residues. The CDR3 protein is CASSPQTGGHEQYF. The CDR3 DNA is TGCGCCAGCAGCCCTCAGACAGGGGGCCACGAGCAGTACTTC.

The chain recombines TRBV9 with TRBJ2-7; TRBD2 matches 8 bases. Germline V CDR1 and CDR2: SGDLS, YYNGEE. This CDR3 is built from 16 residues. After removal of 0 bases from V and 3 bases from J, the junction contained 8 bases not matched to a gene. CDR3 sequence reads: CASSVAGTSGNYEQYF. DNA of the CDR3: TGTGCCAGCAGCGTAGCTGGTACTAGCGGAAACTACGAGCAGTACTTC.

The chain is built from TRBV12-3 or TRBV12-4 and TRBJ2-2; D gene uncertain. The CDR3 totals 13 residues. The V gene lost 6 bases and the J gene lost 3 bases, with 8 bases spanning the gap. This chain's CDR3 is CASRPIDTGELFF. Here the CDR3 DNA reads TGTGCCAGCAGGCCTATAGACACCGGGGAGCTGTTTTTT.

This clone was counted only a few times. The chain carries TRBV29-1 and TRBJ2-7; 9 bases are a match to TRBD1. V lost 3 bases to trimming and J lost 0 bases; unmatched junction nucleotides: 9. The CDR3 extends over 16 amino acids. The germline V gene has CDR1 SQVTM and CDR2 ANQGSEA. The CDR3 protein is CSVDPLGTGNSYEQYF. The CDR3, as DNA: TGCAGCGTTGACCCTCTCGGGACAGGGAACTCCTACGAGCAGTACTTC.

The chain employs TRBV28 and TRBJ1-5; the match to TRBD1 covers 7 bases. Germline CDR1 and CDR2: MDHEN and SYDVKM. V shed 3 bases, J shed 2 bases, and the junction held 7 bases outside the gene matches. CDR3 size: 16 residues. CDR3 in DNA: TGTGCCAGCAGTTTGGTACAGGGGCAGGGCAATCAGCCCCAGCATTTT. This sequence encodes CASSLVQGQGNQPQHF.

The V and J genes are TRBV5-5 and TRBJ1-3; D ambiguous. Germline CDR1 and CDR2: SGHKS and YYEKEE (reference sequence). Trimming pared 4 bases from V and 0 bases from J, leaving 17 bases between. The CDR3 has 17 amino acids. This chain's CDR3 is CASSARVGLSSGNTIYF. The CDR3 bases are TGTGCCAGCAGCGCTCGTGTGGGCCTCAGCTCTGGAAACACCATATATTTT.

The gene calls are TRBV28 and TRBJ1-1, with D unresolved. The CDR3 is 14 residues long. V dropped 3 bases and J dropped 1 base, with 9 bases sitting between them. The germline V gene encodes CDR1 MDHEN and CDR2 SYDVKM. CDR3 sequence reads: CASSFRGRNTEAFF. The CDR3 region has the DNA TGTGCCAGCAGTTTTCGCGGCAGGAACACTGAAGCTTTCTTT. Together with reference TRBV28 and TRBJ1-1, the CDR3 gives the full variable domain: DVKVTQSSRYLVKRTGEKVFLECVQDMDHENMFWYRQDPGLGLRLIYFSYDVKMKEKGDIPEGYSVSREKKERFSLILESASTNQTSMYLCASSFRGRNTEAFFGQGTRLTVV.

This chain links TRBV7-8 with TRBJ2-5, with D perhaps assigned TRBD1 or TRBD2 (5 bases each). The V end was cut by 7 bases, the J end by 7 bases, with 25 bases between. The germline CDR1 and CDR2 sequences are SGHVS and FQNEAQ. The CDR3 runs 16 residues. The CDR3 DNA reads as TGTGCCAGCAAGCTTTTCCCCGAGGGGCGGGTTGGGACCCAGTACTTC. Translating gives CASKLFPEGRVGTQYF.

This chain connects TRBV7-8 to TRBJ1-1, with unresolved D. Trimming removed 1 base at V and 4 bases at J, with 22 bases between. Per germline, CDR1 SGHVS and CDR2 FQNEAQ. CDR3 length equals 18 residues. The CDR3 sequence is CASSLVREGGSEGTEAFF. DNA for the CDR3: TGTGCCAGCAGCTTAGTAAGAGAGGGAGGGAGCGAAGGCACTGAAGCTTTCTTT. Filled out from reference TRBV7-8 and TRBJ1-1, the complete variable domain reads GAGVSQSPRYKVAKRGQDVALRCDPISGHVSLFWYQQALGQGPEFLTYFQNEAQLDKSGLPSDRFFAERPEGSVSTLKIQRTQQEDSAVYLCASSLVREGGSEGTEAFFGQGTRLTVV.

The chain is built from TRBV9 and TRBJ1-2; TRBD1 might be the D (6 bases). The CDR3 covers 12 residues. The germline V gene has CDR1 SGDLS and CDR2 YYNGEE. V was shortened by 3 bases and J by 7 bases, with 10 bases between the two germline ends. The CDR3 loop is CASSATGLGYTF. DNA for the CDR3: TGTGCCAGCAGCGCAACAGGGCTTGGCTACACCTTC. The full variable domain, with the rest looked up from reference TRBV9 and TRBJ1-2, is DSGVTQTPKHLITATGQRVTLRCSPRSGDLSVYWYQQSLDQGLQFLIQYYNGEERAKGNILERFSAQQFPDLHSELNLSSLELGDSALYFCASSATGLGYTFGSGTRLTVV.

The chain uses TRBV27 and TRBJ2-7; 10 bases match TRBD1. This CDR3 contains 14 residues. V gave up 6 bases and J gave up 5 bases; unmatched junction bases: 7. CDR1 is MNHEY and CDR2 is SMNVEV in the germline V gene (reference sequence). CDR3 residues: CASSPRDRGNEQYF. CDR3 bases: TGTGCCAGCAGCCCCCGGGACAGGGGCAACGAGCAGTACTTC.

The V and J genes are TRBV20-1 and TRBJ2-7; no definite D call. Trimming took off 3 bases at V and 2 bases at J, with 11 bases between the two ends. The CDR3 is made up of 13 amino acids. Germline values: CDR1 DFQATT, CDR2 SNEGSKA (reference sequence). This CDR3 is CSASGYQTYEQYF. In nucleotides, the CDR3 is TGCAGTGCTAGTGGCTACCAGACCTACGAGCAGTACTTC.

The chain combines TRBV11-2 with TRBJ2-1; D possibly corresponds to TRBD2 (6 bases). Germline V gene sequence: CDR1 SGHAT, CDR2 FQNNGV. The CDR3 length is 18 residues. V was cut by 3 bases and J by 3 bases, with 21 bases left in between. Written as DNA, the CDR3 is TGTGCCAGCAGCTTTACTTCTGGAGGGGACCCAAACTACAATGAGCAGTTCTTC. It codes for CASSFTSGGDPNYNEQFF.

The rearrangement links TRBV11-2 to TRBJ2-5; D remains ambiguous. V lost 6 bases, J lost 3 bases, and 5 bases lay in between. This CDR3 contains 11 residues. Germline V gives CDR1 SGHAT, CDR2 FQNNGV. The CDR3 nucleotides read TGTGCCAGCAGGGTCGAAGAGACCCAGTACTTC. Protein sequence: CASRVEETQYF.

This sequence joins TRBV5-1 and TRBJ2-5; D might be TRBD1 (5 bases). Trimming pared 0 bases from V and 3 bases from J, leaving 15 bases between. The CDR3 runs to 16 residues. Germline CDR1 is SGHRS and CDR2 is YFSETQ. Here the CDR3 reads CASSLGAGNIKETQYF. In nucleotides, the CDR3 is TGCGCCAGCAGCTTGGGGGCAGGGAATATTAAAGAGACCCAGTACTTC.

This clone has only one observation. The chain links TRBV28 to TRBJ1-6, with no clear D. Between the trimmed V and J ends, which lost 4 bases and 0 bases, there was a span of 10 bases. The germline CDR1 and CDR2 sequences are MDHEN and SYDVKM. The CDR3 loop spans 16 amino acids. The CDR3 DNA is TGTGCCAGCAGTTACCACGGAAGCTCCTATAATTCACCCCTCCACTTT. Protein sequence: CASSYHGSSYNSPLHF. Using reference TRBV28 and TRBJ1-6 for the parts outside the CDR3, the full variable domain is DVKVTQSSRYLVKRTGEKVFLECVQDMDHENMFWYRQDPGLGLRLIYFSYDVKMKEKGDIPEGYSVSREKKERFSLILESASTNQTSMYLCASSYHGSSYNSPLHFGNGTRLTVT.

CDR3 in amino acids: CASSLVSSGSYEQYF. DNA for the CDR3: TGCGCCAGCAGCTTGGTGTCTAGCGGATCCTACGAGCAGTACTTC. The J gene is TRBJ2-7, the V gene TRBV5-1; 7 nucleotides agree with TRBD2. The V segment lost 0 bases and the J segment 1 base; nucleotides outside the gene matches: 4. The CDR3 extends over 15 amino acids. Germline lookup yields CDR1 SGHRS and CDR2 YFSETQ.

This chain uses TRBV29-1 with TRBJ2-3; possibly TRBD2 for D (6 bases). CDR3 size: 12 residues. V lost 7 bases and J 7 bases, leaving 15 bases between the germline ends. Germline CDR1 reads SQVTM; CDR2 reads ANQGSEA. The CDR3 is CSARGEAYTQYF. The CDR3 bases are TGCAGCGCCAGAGGGGAGGCATATACGCAGTATTTT.

This clone has just a few counts. The rearrangement joins TRBV18 to TRBJ2-2; 10 nucleotides agree with TRBD2. The ends lost 4 bases at V and 1 base at J; junction bases unmatched: 3. The CDR3 has 16 amino acids. The V gene's germline CDR1 is KGHSH and CDR2 LQKENI. Here the CDR3 reads CASSLSSGRNTGELFF. In nucleotides, the CDR3 is TGTGCCAGCTCACTGTCTAGCGGGAGGAACACCGGGGAGCTGTTTTTT.